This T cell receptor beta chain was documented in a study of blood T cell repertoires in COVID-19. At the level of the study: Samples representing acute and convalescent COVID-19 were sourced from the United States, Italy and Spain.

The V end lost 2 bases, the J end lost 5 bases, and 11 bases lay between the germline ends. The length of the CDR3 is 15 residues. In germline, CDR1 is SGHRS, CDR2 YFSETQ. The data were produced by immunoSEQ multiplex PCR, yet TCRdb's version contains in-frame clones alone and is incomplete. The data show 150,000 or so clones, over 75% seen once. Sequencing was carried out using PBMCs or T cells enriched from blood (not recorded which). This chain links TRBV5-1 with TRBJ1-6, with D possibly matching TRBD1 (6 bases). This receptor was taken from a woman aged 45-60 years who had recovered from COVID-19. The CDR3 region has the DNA TGCGCCAGCAGCTTCGGGACAAATCATAATTCACCCCTCCACTTT. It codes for CASSFGTNHNSPLHF.